The sequence of this T cell receptor beta chain was determined in a study of T cells after posttransplantation cyclophosphamide. This clone was counted a single time. Its antigen remains unidentified. Profiled with immunoSEQ multiplex PCR; TCRdb holds only in-frame clones, not every one. In the table there are about 3,800 clones, 85% to 95% of which are singletons. V lost 8 bases, J lost 0 bases, and 9 bases stayed unmatched. The CDR3 has 14 residues. Germline V gene sequence: CDR1 GTSNPN, CDR2 SVGIG (reference sequence). General study results and limits: After PTCy, TRB diversity resembled that of CNI/methotrexate controls. Blood and skin or GI T cell repertoires showed limited TRB overlap. Donor CD8+ memory clones often dominated recipient blood repertoires at later times.

The J gene is TRBJ2-7, the V gene TRBV30, with 8 bases lining up with TRBD2. This clonotype was sampled from a man aged 45-60 years. Specimen: naive CD4+ T cells sorted from PBMCs. CDR3 coding DNA: TGTGCCCGCAAAGCGGGGGCTAACTCCTACGAGCAGTACTTC. Amino acids: CARKAGANSYEQYF.